The 7 T cell receptor beta chains below come from one sample, sequenced in a study of blood T cell repertoires in COVID-19. Using immunoSEQ multiplex PCR, the repertoire was profiled, and TCRdb retains in-frame clones only, with some absent. This table holds 150,000 to 200,000 clones, about 85% found once. What was sequenced was peripheral blood. These receptors were obtained from a woman aged 50 to 60 with COVID-19, enrolled during active disease.

The rearrangement uses TRBV27 and TRBJ2-7, with 8 nucleotides matching TRBD2. Unmatched junction bases numbered 15, after V lost 7 bases and J lost 4 bases. CDR1 and CDR2 (germline): MNHEY, SMNVEV (reference sequence). This CDR3 spans 16 amino acids. Here the CDR3 DNA reads TGTGCCAGCAAGCTATCCGTCGGGGGGGCCACGTACGAGCAGTACTTC. Protein product: CASKLSVGGATYEQYF.

The V gene is TRBV15, the J gene TRBJ2-4, with D perhaps TRBD1 (6 bases). Trimming left V 5 bases short and J 8 bases short, with 19 bases between. This CDR3 region has 15 residues. Germline-derived CDR1 and CDR2 are LNHNV and YYDKDF (reference sequence). CDR3 DNA: TGTGCCACCAGCGATACCAGGGGCCCAGGGGACATTCAGTACTTC. Residues: CATSDTRGPGDIQYF.

The chain is built from TRBV5-1 and TRBJ1-3; D not resolved. The germline gives CDR1 SGHRS, CDR2 YFSETQ. Trimming left V 4 bases short and J 6 bases short, with 17 bases between. The CDR3 has 15 amino acids. The CDR3 here is CASSARTRVENTIYF. CDR3 DNA: TGCGCCAGCAGCGCACGCACGAGGGTTGAAAACACCATATATTTT.

This chain connects TRBV11-2 to TRBJ1-1; a possible D gene is TRBD1 (6 bases). Germline V gene data show CDR1 as SGHAT and CDR2 as FQNNGV. V dropped 0 bases and J dropped 4 bases, with 12 bases sitting between them. This CDR3 is built from 15 residues. The CDR3 here is CASSLEGGLGTEAFF. CDR3 sequence (DNA): TGTGCCAGCAGCTTAGAGGGGGGGCTGGGCACTGAAGCTTTCTTT.

The genes are TRBV6-6 and TRBJ1-5; D is possibly TRBD1 (5 bases). This CDR3 is 15 amino acids long. Trimming removed 6 bases from V and 4 bases from J, with 16 bases in between. Germline loops: CDR1 MNHNY, CDR2 SVGAGI (reference sequence). CDR3 sequence: CASSLGPGGNQPQHF. The CDR3 DNA sequence: TGTGCCAGCAGCCTGGGCCCCGGGGGGAATCAGCCCCAGCATTTT.

With respect to this clone: Distinct nucleotide sequences in the sample also encode this CDR3. The rearrangement links TRBV7-6 to TRBJ2-7, with 10 bases aligning to TRBD2. The trim removed 3 bases at V and 3 bases at J, leaving 2 bases unmatched. This CDR3 contains 14 residues. The germline V gene has CDR1 SGHVS and CDR2 FNYEAQ. CDR3 nucleotide sequence: TGTGCCAGCAGCTTGGCTAGCGGGGGCTACGAGCAGTACTTC. Residues: CASSLASGGYEQYF.

This sequence joins TRBV19 and TRBJ1-6; a possible D gene is TRBD1 (5 bases). CDR3 size: 16 residues. Germline CDR1 and CDR2: LNHDA and SQIVND (reference sequence). The ends were cut back, 6 bases at V and 9 bases at J, with 21 bases in the middle. CDR3 in amino acids: CASSDSSITLGSPLHF. The CDR3 bases are TGTGCCAGTAGCGACAGCTCTATTACCTTGGGTTCACCCCTCCACTTT.